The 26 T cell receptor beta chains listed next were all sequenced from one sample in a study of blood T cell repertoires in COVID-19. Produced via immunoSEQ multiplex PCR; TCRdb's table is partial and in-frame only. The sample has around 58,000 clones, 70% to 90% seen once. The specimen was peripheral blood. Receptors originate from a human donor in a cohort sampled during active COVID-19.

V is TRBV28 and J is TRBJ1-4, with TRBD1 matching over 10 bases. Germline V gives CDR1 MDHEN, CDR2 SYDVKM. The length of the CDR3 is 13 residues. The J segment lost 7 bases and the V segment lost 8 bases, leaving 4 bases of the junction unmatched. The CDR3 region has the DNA TGTGCCAGCCACCGGGACAGGGGTGAAAAACTGTTTTTT. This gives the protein CASHRDRGEKLFF.

The CDR3 loop is CASSLDRRDTNYGYTF. CDR3 sequence (DNA): TGTGCCAGCTCACTCGACAGGAGAGATACTAACTATGGCTACACCTTC. This chain links TRBV18 with TRBJ1-2; the D gene is possibly TRBD1 (6 bases). The CDR3 is 16 residues long. The germline gives CDR1 KGHSH, CDR2 LQKENI. With 4 bases removed from V and 0 bases from J, the gap between germline ends came to 15 bases.

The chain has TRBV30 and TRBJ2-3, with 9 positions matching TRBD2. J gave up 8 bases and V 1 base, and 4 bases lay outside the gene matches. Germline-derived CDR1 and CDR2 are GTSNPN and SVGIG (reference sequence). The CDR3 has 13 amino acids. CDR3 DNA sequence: TGTGCCTGGAGTGAGGCGGGGGGGCGTACGCAGTATTTT. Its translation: CAWSEAGGRTQYF.

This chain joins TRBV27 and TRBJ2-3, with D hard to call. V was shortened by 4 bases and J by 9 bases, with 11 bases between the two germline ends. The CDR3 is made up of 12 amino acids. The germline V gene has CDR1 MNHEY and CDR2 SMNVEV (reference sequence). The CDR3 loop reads CASSSPGRTQYF. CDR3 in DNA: TGTGCCAGCAGTTCTCCGGGTCGGACGCAGTATTTT.

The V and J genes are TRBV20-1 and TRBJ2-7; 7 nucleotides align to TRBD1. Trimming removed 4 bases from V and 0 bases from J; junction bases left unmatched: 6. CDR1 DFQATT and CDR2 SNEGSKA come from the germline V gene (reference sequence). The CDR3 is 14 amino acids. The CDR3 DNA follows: TGCAGTGCTAATGACAGGGACAGCTCCTACGAGCAGTACTTC. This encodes CSANDRDSSYEQYF.

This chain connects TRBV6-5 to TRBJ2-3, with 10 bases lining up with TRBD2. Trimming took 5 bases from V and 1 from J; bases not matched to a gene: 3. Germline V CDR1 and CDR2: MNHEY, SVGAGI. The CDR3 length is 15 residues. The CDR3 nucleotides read TGTGCCAGCAGTATTACTAGCGGGGGCACAGATACGCAGTATTTT. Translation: CASSITSGGTDTQYF.

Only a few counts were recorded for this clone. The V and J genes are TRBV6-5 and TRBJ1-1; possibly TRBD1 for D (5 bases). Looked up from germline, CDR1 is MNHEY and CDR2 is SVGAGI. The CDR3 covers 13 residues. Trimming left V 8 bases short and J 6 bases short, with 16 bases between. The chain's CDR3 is CASQDTRWAEAFF. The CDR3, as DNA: TGTGCCAGCCAGGACACCCGTTGGGCTGAAGCTTTCTTT.

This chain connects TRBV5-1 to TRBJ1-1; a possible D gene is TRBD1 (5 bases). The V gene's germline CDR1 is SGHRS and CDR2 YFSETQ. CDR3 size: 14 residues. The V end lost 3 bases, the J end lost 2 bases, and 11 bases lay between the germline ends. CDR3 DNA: TGCGCCAGCAGCTCGGGACTCATTAACACTGAAGCTTTCTTT. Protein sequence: CASSSGLINTEAFF.

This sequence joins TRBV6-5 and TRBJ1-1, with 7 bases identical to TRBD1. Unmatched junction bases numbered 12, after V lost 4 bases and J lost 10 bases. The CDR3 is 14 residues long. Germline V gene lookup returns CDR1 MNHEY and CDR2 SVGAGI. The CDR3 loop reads CASSSLDRVGTAFF. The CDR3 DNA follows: TGTGCCAGCAGTTCTCTCGACAGGGTAGGGACAGCTTTCTTT.

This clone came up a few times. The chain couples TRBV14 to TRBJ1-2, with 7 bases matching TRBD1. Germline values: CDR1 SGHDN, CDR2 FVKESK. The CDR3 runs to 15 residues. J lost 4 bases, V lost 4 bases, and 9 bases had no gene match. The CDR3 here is CASSPLRTGPYGYTF. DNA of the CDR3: TGTGCCAGCAGCCCCCTTCGGACAGGCCCCTATGGCTACACCTTC. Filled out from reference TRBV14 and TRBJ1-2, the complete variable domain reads EAGVTQFPSHSVIEKGQTVTLRCDPISGHDNLYWYRRVMGKEIKFLLHFVKESKQDESGMPNNRFLAERTGGTYSTLKVQPAELEDSGVYFCASSPLRTGPYGYTFGSGTRLTVV.

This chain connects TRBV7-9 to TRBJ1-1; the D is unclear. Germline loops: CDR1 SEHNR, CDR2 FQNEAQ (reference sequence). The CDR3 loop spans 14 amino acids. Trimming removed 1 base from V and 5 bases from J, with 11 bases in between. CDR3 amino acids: CASSLGGRRTEAFF. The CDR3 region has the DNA TGTGCCAGCAGCTTAGGAGGGAGGCGAACTGAAGCTTTCTTT.

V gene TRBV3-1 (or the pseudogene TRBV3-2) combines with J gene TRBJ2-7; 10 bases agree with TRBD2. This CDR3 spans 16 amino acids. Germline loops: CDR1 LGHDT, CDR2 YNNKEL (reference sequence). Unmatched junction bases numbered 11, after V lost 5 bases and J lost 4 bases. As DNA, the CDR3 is TGTGCCAGCAGCTCGATCTTAGCGGGAGGAGGTTACGAGCAGTACTTC. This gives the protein CASSSILAGGGYEQYF.

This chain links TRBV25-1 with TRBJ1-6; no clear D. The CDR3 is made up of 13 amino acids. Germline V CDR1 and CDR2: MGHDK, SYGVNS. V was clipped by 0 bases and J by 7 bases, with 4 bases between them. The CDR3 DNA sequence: TGTGCCAGCAGTGAATACAGGAATTCACCCCTCCACTTT. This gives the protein CASSEYRNSPLHF.

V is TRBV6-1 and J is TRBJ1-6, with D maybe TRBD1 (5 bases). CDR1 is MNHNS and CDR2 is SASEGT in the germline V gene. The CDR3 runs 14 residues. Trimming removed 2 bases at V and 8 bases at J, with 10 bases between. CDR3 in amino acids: CASSETGVDSPLHF. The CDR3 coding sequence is TGTGCCAGCAGTGAAACGGGGGTGGATTCACCCCTCCACTTT.

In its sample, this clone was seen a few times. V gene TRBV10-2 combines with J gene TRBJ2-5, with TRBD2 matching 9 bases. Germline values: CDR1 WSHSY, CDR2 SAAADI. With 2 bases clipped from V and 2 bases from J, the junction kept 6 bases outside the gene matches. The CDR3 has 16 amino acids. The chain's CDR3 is CASSERAGGEQETQYF. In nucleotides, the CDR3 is TGCGCCAGCAGTGAGCGCGCGGGGGGGGAGCAAGAGACCCAGTACTTC.

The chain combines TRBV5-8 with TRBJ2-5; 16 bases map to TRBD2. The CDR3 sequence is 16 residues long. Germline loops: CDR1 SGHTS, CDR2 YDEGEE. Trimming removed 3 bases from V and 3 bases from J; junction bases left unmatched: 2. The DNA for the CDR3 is TGTGCCAGCAGCTGGGGACTAGCGGGGGGGAAAGAGACCCAGTACTTC. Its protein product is CASSWGLAGGKETQYF.

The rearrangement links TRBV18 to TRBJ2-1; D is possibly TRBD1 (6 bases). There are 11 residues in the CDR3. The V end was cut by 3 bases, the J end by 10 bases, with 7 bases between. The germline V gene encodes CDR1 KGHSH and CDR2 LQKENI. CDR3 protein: CASSPDREQFF. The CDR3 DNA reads TGTGCCAGCTCACCCGACAGGGAGCAGTTCTTC.

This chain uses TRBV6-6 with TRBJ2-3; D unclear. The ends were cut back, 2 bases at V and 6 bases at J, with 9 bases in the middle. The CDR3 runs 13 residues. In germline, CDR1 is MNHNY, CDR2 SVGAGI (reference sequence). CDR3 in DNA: TGTGCCAGCAGTTACCGCCCTCGGGATACGCAGTATTTT. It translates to CASSYRPRDTQYF.

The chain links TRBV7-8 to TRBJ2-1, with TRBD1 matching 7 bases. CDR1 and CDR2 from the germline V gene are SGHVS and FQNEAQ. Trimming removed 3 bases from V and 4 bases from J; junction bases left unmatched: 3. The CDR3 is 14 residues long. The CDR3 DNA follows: TGTGCCAGCAGCTTGGGACAGTTGTACAATGAGCAGTTCTTC. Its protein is CASSLGQLYNEQFF.

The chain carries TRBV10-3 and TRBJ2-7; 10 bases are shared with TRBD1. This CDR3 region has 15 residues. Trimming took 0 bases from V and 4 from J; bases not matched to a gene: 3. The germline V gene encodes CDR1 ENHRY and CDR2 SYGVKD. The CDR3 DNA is TGTGCCATCAGTGAGTCCGGGACAGGGGCGTACGAGCAGTACTTC. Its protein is CAISESGTGAYEQYF.

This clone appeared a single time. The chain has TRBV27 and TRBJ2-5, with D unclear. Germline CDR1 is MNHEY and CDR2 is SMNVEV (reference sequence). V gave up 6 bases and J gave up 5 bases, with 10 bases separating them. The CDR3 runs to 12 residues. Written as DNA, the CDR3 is TGTGCCAGCAGGAACCCCGGTGAGACCCAGTACTTC. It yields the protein CASRNPGETQYF.

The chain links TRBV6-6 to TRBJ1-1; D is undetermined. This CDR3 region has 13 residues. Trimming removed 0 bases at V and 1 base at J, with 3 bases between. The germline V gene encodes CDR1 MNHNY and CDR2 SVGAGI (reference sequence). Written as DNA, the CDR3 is TGTGCCAGCAGTTACTCGGCGAACACTGAAGCTTTCTTT. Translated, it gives CASSYSANTEAFF.

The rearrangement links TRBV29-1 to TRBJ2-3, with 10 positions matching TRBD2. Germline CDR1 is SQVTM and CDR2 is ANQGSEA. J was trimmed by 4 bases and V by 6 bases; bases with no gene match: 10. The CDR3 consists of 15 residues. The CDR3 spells CSVAGGKRGSDTQYF. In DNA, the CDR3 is TGCAGCGTAGCGGGGGGGAAGCGTGGCTCAGATACGCAGTATTTT.

Here the CDR3 reads CASSNPGQGGSEAFF. The DNA of the CDR3 is TGTGCCAGCAGTAACCCGGGACAGGGAGGGTCTGAAGCTTTCTTT. The rearrangement links TRBV27 to TRBJ1-1; 9 bases align to TRBD1. CDR3 length: 15 amino acids. In germline, CDR1 is MNHEY, CDR2 SMNVEV (reference sequence). V lost 5 bases to trimming and J lost 6 bases; unmatched junction nucleotides: 10.

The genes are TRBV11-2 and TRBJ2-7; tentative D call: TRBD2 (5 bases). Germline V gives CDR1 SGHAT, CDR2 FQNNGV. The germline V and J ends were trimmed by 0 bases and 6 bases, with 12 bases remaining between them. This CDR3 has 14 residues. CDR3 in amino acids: CASSLESGSVEQYF. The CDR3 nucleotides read TGTGCCAGCAGCTTAGAGTCGGGGTCAGTCGAGCAGTACTTC. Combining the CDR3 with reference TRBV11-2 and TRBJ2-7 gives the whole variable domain EAGVAQSPRYKIIEKRQSVAFWCNPISGHATLYWYQQILGQGPKLLIQFQNNGVVDDSQLPKDRFSAERLKGVDSTLKIQPAKLEDSAVYLCASSLESGSVEQYFGPGTRLTVT.

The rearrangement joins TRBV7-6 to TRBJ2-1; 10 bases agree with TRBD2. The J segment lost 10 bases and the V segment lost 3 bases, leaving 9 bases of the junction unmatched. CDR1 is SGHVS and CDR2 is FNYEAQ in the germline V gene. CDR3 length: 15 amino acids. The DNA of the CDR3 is TGTGCCAGCAGCTTGAGCGGGGGGGCCGGTCGCGAGCAGTTCTTC. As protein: CASSLSGGAGREQFF.